Each of the 17 T cell receptor beta chains below was sequenced from the same sample in a study of technical replicates of blood from several donors. Libraries were prepared by immunoSEQ multiplex PCR; TCRdb keeps only in-frame clonotypes and omits some of them. The sample records over 70,000 clones, 90% to 95% being singletons. The sequenced material came from T cells isolated from PBMCs. These receptors were taken from a human donor in good health.

The V gene is TRBV4-1, the J gene TRBJ1-1; D perhaps matches TRBD1 (6 bases). Looked up from germline, CDR1 is MGHRA and CDR2 is YSYEKL. The germline V and J ends were trimmed by 1 base and 6 bases, with 15 bases remaining between them. The length of the CDR3 is 15 residues. CDR3 loop: CASSQVFATGPEAFF. As DNA, the CDR3 is TGCGCCAGCAGCCAAGTCTTCGCAACAGGGCCTGAAGCTTTCTTT.

The count of this clone is one. This chain links TRBV7-8 with TRBJ1-2; TRBD1 matches at 9 bases. The V and J ends lost 1 base and 2 bases, in that order; junction bases with no gene match: 8. The CDR3 is 17 amino acids. The germline V gene encodes CDR1 SGHVS and CDR2 FQNEAQ. DNA for the CDR3: TGTGCCAGCAGCTTAGTTGCTGCGACAGGGGGAAACTATGGCTACACCTTC. It encodes CASSLVAATGGNYGYTF.

V is TRBV4-1 and J is TRBJ1-2; weak D call: TRBD1 (6 bases). V shed 0 bases and J shed 4 bases, with 15 bases lying between them. The CDR3 contains 16 residues. Germline-derived CDR1 and CDR2 are MGHRA and YSYEKL. CDR3 nucleotide sequence: TGCGCCAGCAGCCAAGATTCTAGGGCAGGGGCCTATGGCTACACCTTC. Its protein is CASSQDSRAGAYGYTF.

The rearrangement joins TRBV9 to TRBJ2-5; 9 bases fit TRBD1. The trim removed 3 bases at V and 2 bases at J, leaving 8 bases unmatched. Germline lookup yields CDR1 SGDLS and CDR2 YYNGEE. The CDR3 runs to 16 residues. The CDR3, as DNA: TGTGCCAGCAGCGCCACAGGGGGCTTCCGACAAGAGACCCAGTACTTC. As protein: CASSATGGFRQETQYF. The variable domain in full, completed from reference TRBV9 and TRBJ2-5, reads DSGVTQTPKHLITATGQRVTLRCSPRSGDLSVYWYQQSLDQGLQFLIQYYNGEERAKGNILERFSAQQFPDLHSELNLSSLELGDSALYFCASSATGGFRQETQYFGPGTRLLVL.

In its sample, this clone was seen once. The chain joins TRBV9 to TRBJ2-7; a weak D match, TRBD2 (6 bases). Trimming shortened V by 4 bases and J by 1 base, and 12 bases separated the two germline ends. The CDR3 runs to 14 residues. The germline V gene encodes CDR1 SGDLS and CDR2 YYNGEE. The CDR3 nucleotides read TGTGCCAGCAGCTACAATAGCGGATCCTACGAGCAGTACTTC. Protein product: CASSYNSGSYEQYF.

CDR3 protein: CASSNGQGRETQYF. The CDR3 DNA reads TGTGCCAGTAGTAACGGACAGGGTAGGGAGACCCAGTACTTC. V is TRBV19 and J is TRBJ2-5; 8 nucleotides match TRBD1. The CDR3 extends over 14 amino acids. CDR1 is LNHDA and CDR2 is SQIVND in the germline V gene (reference sequence). The V segment lost 4 bases and the J segment 5 bases; nucleotides outside the gene matches: 6.

V is TRBV5-1 and J is TRBJ2-1; tentatively, D is TRBD1 (6 bases). Trimming stripped 2 bases from V and 4 bases from J, with 10 bases between. Germline V lookup: CDR1 SGHRS, CDR2 YFSETQ. The length of the CDR3 is 14 residues. The CDR3 spells CASSFRDIYNEQFF. In DNA form, the CDR3 reads TGCGCCAGCAGCTTTAGGGACATTTACAATGAGCAGTTCTTC.

The genes are TRBV4-1 and TRBJ2-5, with TRBD1 matching over 10 bases. The CDR3 covers 17 residues. V lost 3 bases to trimming and J lost 1 base; unmatched junction nucleotides: 8. Germline V gene lookup returns CDR1 MGHRA and CDR2 YSYEKL. The CDR3 reads CASSHGGDRGAQETQYF. For the CDR3, the DNA is TGCGCCAGCAGCCATGGGGGGGACAGGGGCGCCCAAGAGACCCAGTACTTC.

V gene TRBV5-1 combines with J gene TRBJ1-2; a possible D gene is TRBD1 (5 bases). V lost 4 bases and J 7 bases, leaving 17 bases between the germline ends. There are 14 residues in the CDR3. Germline CDR1 SGHRS, CDR2 YFSETQ. The CDR3 protein is CASSPLQGSGGYTF. The CDR3 DNA sequence: TGCGCCAGCAGCCCCCTCCAGGGTTCCGGTGGCTACACCTTC.

The genes are TRBV5-4 and TRBJ2-5; D is ambiguous. This CDR3 is 11 amino acids long. Germline-derived CDR1 and CDR2 are SGHNT and YYREEE (reference sequence). With 6 bases removed from V and 7 bases from J, the gap between germline ends came to 10 bases. This chain's CDR3 is CASISGGTQYF. The CDR3 coding sequence is TGTGCCAGCATTAGTGGCGGGACCCAGTACTTC.

The rearrangement uses TRBV27 and TRBJ2-7; 8 bases match TRBD1. The V segment lost 4 bases and the J segment 1 base; nucleotides outside the gene matches: 6. Germline values: CDR1 MNHEY, CDR2 SMNVEV (reference sequence). The CDR3 runs 15 residues. The CDR3 protein is CASSWGRGPSYEQYF. The CDR3 region has the DNA TGTGCCAGCAGTTGGGGCAGGGGGCCTTCCTACGAGCAGTACTTC.

Here the CDR3 DNA reads TGTGCCAGCAGCCTGGACAGGGTTGCCGGGGAGCTGTTTTTT. It codes for CASSLDRVAGELFF. The chain has TRBV7-3 and TRBJ2-2, with TRBD1 identical over 8 bases. This CDR3 spans 14 amino acids. V was clipped by 5 bases and J by 6 bases; unmatched bases: 5. CDR1 and CDR2 (germline): SGHTA, FQGTGA. Full variable domain (rest looked up from reference TRBV7-3 and TRBJ2-2): GAGVSQTPSNKVTEKGKYVELRCDPISGHTALYWYRQSLGQGPEFLIYFQGTGAADDSGLPNDRFFAVRPEGSVSTLKIQRTERGDSAVYLCASSLDRVAGELFFGEGSRLTVL.

The table lists this clone with a count of one. This chain joins TRBV6-1 and TRBJ1-2; 9 bases are a match to TRBD1. Germline V lookup: CDR1 MNHNS, CDR2 SASEGT. V was clipped by 6 bases and J by 6 bases; unmatched bases: 5. The CDR3 is 13 residues long. The CDR3: CASRPGQGHGYTF. CDR3 nucleotide sequence: TGTGCCAGCAGGCCGGGACAGGGACATGGCTACACCTTC.

The chain links TRBV30 to TRBJ2-7; no firm D call. Looked up from germline, CDR1 is GTSNPN and CDR2 is SVGIG (reference sequence). CDR3 length equals 11 residues. With 0 bases removed from V and 3 bases from J, the gap between germline ends came to 3 bases. CDR3 in amino acids: CAWSVSYEQYF. The CDR3 region has the DNA TGTGCCTGGAGTGTGAGCTACGAGCAGTACTTC.

V gene TRBV5-1 combines with J gene TRBJ2-2; TRBD2 might be the D (5 bases). This CDR3 spans 12 amino acids. The ends were cut back, 9 bases at V and 1 base at J, with 7 bases in the middle. Germline V lookup: CDR1 SGHRS, CDR2 YFSETQ. CDR3 in amino acids: CATGVNTGELFF. CDR3 bases: TGCGCCACCGGGGTGAACACCGGGGAGCTGTTTTTT.

The CDR3 DNA follows: TGTGCCTCAGGGGTTACCTCGAGAAATCAGCCCCAGCATTTT. Residues: CASGVTSRNQPQHF. The J gene is TRBJ1-5, the V gene TRBV28; possible D gene TRBD1, 6 bases. CDR3 size: 14 residues. The V gene lost 11 bases and the J gene lost 4 bases, with 18 bases spanning the gap. Germline V gene sequence: CDR1 MDHEN, CDR2 SYDVKM.

The chain links TRBV2 to TRBJ2-7, with TRBD1 matching over 9 bases. The CDR3 contains 12 residues. With 6 bases clipped from V and 6 bases from J, the junction kept 3 bases outside the gene matches. Germline V gives CDR1 SNHLY, CDR2 FYNNEI. This chain's CDR3 is CASRGQGTEQYF. CDR3 DNA sequence: TGTGCCAGCAGGGGACAGGGAACCGAGCAGTACTTC.